Below, 21 T cell receptor beta chains from the same sample are listed, as sequenced in a study of blood T cell repertoires in COVID-19. Sequencing used immunoSEQ multiplex PCR; TCRdb keeps in-frame clones, though not all of them. Of 250,000 to 300,000 clones in the sample, around 90% were seen once. The sample was peripheral blood. These receptors were obtained from an older woman with COVID-19, enrolled during active disease.

In its sample, this clone was seen a few times. This chain uses TRBV5-1 with TRBJ2-7; D might be TRBD2 (6 bases). There are 15 residues in the CDR3. Per germline, CDR1 SGHRS and CDR2 YFSETQ. With 3 bases removed from V and 0 bases from J, the gap between germline ends came to 13 bases. The CDR3 region has the DNA TGCGCCAGCAGCTGGAAACCGGGAGCCTCCTACGAGCAGTACTTC. Translation: CASSWKPGASYEQYF.

The chain employs TRBV29-1 and TRBJ2-1; the match to TRBD2 covers 8 bases. The ends lost 6 bases at V and 8 bases at J; junction bases unmatched: 9. The germline gives CDR1 SQVTM, CDR2 ANQGSEA. The CDR3 extends over 13 amino acids. In DNA, the CDR3 is TGCAGCGTCCGGAGCGGGAGCTCTTATGAGCAGTTCTTC. This sequence encodes CSVRSGSSYEQFF.

The V call is TRBV30, the J call TRBJ2-7; 9 bases fit TRBD2. Germline CDR1 is GTSNPN and CDR2 is SVGIG (reference sequence). The CDR3 length is 16 residues. V shed 0 bases, J shed 2 bases, and the junction held 8 bases outside the gene matches. In DNA form, the CDR3 reads TGTGCCTGGAGTGTAGGCAGGACTAGCGTAACCTACGAGCAGTACTTC. Its protein product is CAWSVGRTSVTYEQYF.

The V gene is TRBV9, the J gene TRBJ2-3, with a tentative D call TRBD2 (6 bases). CDR1 and CDR2 from the germline V gene are SGDLS and YYNGEE. Trimming shortened V by 0 bases and J by 2 bases, and 10 bases separated the two germline ends. The CDR3 length is 15 residues. CDR3 region: CASSVDLAYTDTQYF. CDR3 DNA sequence: TGTGCCAGCAGCGTAGACCTAGCGTACACAGATACGCAGTATTTT. The whole variable domain, remainder taken from reference TRBV9 and TRBJ2-3, is DSGVTQTPKHLITATGQRVTLRCSPRSGDLSVYWYQQSLDQGLQFLIQYYNGEERAKGNILERFSAQQFPDLHSELNLSSLELGDSALYFCASSVDLAYTDTQYFGPGTRLTVL.

The chain joins TRBV6-5 to TRBJ2-7, with 9 bases matching TRBD2. CDR3 length equals 14 residues. The germline CDR1 and CDR2 sequences are MNHEY and SVGAGI. The V gene end was trimmed by 5 bases and the J gene end by 2 bases; junction bases not matched to a gene: 4. DNA for the CDR3: TGTGCCAGCAGTCTTAGCGGGAGACCCTACGAGCAGTACTTC. The encoded protein is CASSLSGRPYEQYF.

The V call is TRBV10-3, the J call TRBJ2-7; TRBD2 agrees at 7 bases. J was trimmed by 2 bases and V by 11 bases; bases with no gene match: 9. This CDR3 has 13 amino acids. Looked up from germline, CDR1 is ENHRY and CDR2 is SYGVKD. The CDR3 sequence: CAVSGKTPYEQYF. The CDR3 DNA follows: TGTGCCGTGAGCGGGAAAACCCCCTACGAGCAGTACTTC.

This sequence joins TRBV28 and TRBJ2-7, with 10 bases identical to TRBD1. Germline CDR1 is MDHEN and CDR2 is SYDVKM. The junction had 4 bases not matched to a gene; V was cut back by 6 bases and J by 5 bases. The CDR3 contains 13 residues. The CDR3 sequence is CASRDRGLHEQYF. Written as DNA, the CDR3 is TGTGCCAGCAGAGACAGGGGGCTCCACGAGCAGTACTTC.

The gene calls are TRBV29-1 and TRBJ1-2; D uncertain. This CDR3 spans 13 amino acids. V was pared by 7 bases and J by 5 bases, with 17 bases between. Germline CDR1 SQVTM, CDR2 ANQGSEA. Written as DNA, the CDR3 is TGCAGCGCTGGAGGGCAGTCGGATTATGGCTACACCTTC. Protein product: CSAGGQSDYGYTF. Drawing the rest from reference TRBV29-1 and TRBJ1-2, the complete variable domain is SAVISQKPSRDICQRGTSLTIQCQVDSQVTMMFWYRQQPGQSLTLIATANQGSEATYESGFVIDKFPISRPNLTFSTLTVSNMSPEDSSIYLCSAGGQSDYGYTFGSGTRLTVV.

The chain is built from TRBV7-6 and TRBJ2-7; D is perhaps TRBD2 (6 bases). The CDR3 is 15 amino acids. In germline, CDR1 is SGHVS, CDR2 FNYEAQ. V was pared by 1 base and J by 3 bases, with 13 bases between. CDR3 sequence reads: CASSLGDSYHYEQYF. The CDR3 DNA follows: TGTGCCAGCAGCTTAGGGGACTCCTACCACTACGAGCAGTACTTC.

The J gene is TRBJ2-1, the V gene TRBV11-3; tentative D call: TRBD2 (6 bases). Trimming removed 2 bases at V and 6 bases at J, with 11 bases between. This CDR3 comprises 14 residues. CDR1 is SGHNT, CDR2 YENEEA, per germline. CDR3 residues: CASSLRGTVNEQFF. CDR3 sequence (DNA): TGTGCCAGCAGCTTACGGGGGACGGTCAATGAGCAGTTCTTC. Complete variable domain (other parts from reference TRBV11-3 and TRBJ2-1): EAGVVQSPRYKIIEKKQPVAFWCNPISGHNTLYWYLQNLGQGPELLIRYENEEAVDDSQLPKDRFSAERLKGVDSTLKIQPAELGDSAVYLCASSLRGTVNEQFFGPGTRLTVL.

The rearrangement links TRBV6-5 to TRBJ1-5; 10 bases agree with TRBD1. This CDR3 has 15 amino acids. With V trimmed by 5 bases and J by 2 bases, 3 bases remained unmatched. Germline V gene data show CDR1 as MNHEY and CDR2 as SVGAGI. Here the CDR3 reads CASSPGTGGNQPQHF. As DNA, the CDR3 is TGTGCCAGCAGTCCCGGGACAGGGGGCAATCAGCCCCAGCATTTT.

The chain joins TRBV18 to TRBJ2-3; weak D call: TRBD2 (6 bases). Looked up from germline, CDR1 is KGHSH and CDR2 is LQKENI. The CDR3 loop spans 13 amino acids. Trimming pared 4 bases from V and 4 bases from J, leaving 9 bases between. The CDR3 sequence: CASSLGGADTQYF. The CDR3 region has the DNA TGTGCCAGCTCACTCGGCGGGGCAGATACGCAGTATTTT.

Written as DNA, the CDR3 is TGTGCCTGGAGTGCCGGCAGGGGGCGTCAGCCCCAGCATTTT. As protein: CAWSAGRGRQPQHF. This chain uses TRBV30 with TRBJ1-5, with TRBD1 matching 8 bases. Germline trimming cut 1 base from V and 6 bases from J; bases unmatched to any gene: 5. The CDR3 covers 14 residues. Per the germline V gene, CDR1 is GTSNPN and CDR2 is SVGIG (reference sequence).

This clone was seen only once. The chain recombines TRBV27 with TRBJ2-1, with TRBD2 identical over 13 bases. This CDR3 is built from 17 residues. Germline values: CDR1 MNHEY, CDR2 SMNVEV (reference sequence). J lost 2 bases, V lost 6 bases, and 7 bases had no gene match. The CDR3 reads CASRLLAGGLTYNEQFF. Written as DNA, the CDR3 is TGTGCCAGCAGGTTACTAGCGGGAGGGTTGACCTACAATGAGCAGTTCTTC.

The rearrangement links TRBV28 to TRBJ2-2; no clear D. CDR1 and CDR2 (germline): MDHEN, SYDVKM. V was shortened by 7 bases and J by 2 bases, with 14 bases between the two germline ends. The CDR3 is made up of 15 amino acids. The CDR3 sequence: CASTPGVRNTGELFF. The CDR3 DNA sequence: TGTGCCAGCACCCCGGGTGTACGTAACACCGGGGAGCTGTTTTTT.

The chain has TRBV10-3 and TRBJ1-5; D not resolved. In germline, CDR1 is ENHRY, CDR2 SYGVKD. CDR3 length equals 15 residues. V was shortened by 8 bases and J by 6 bases, with 20 bases between the two germline ends. CDR3 amino acids: CAISREGKGVQPQHF. CDR3 bases: TGTGCCATCTCACGGGAAGGGAAGGGCGTTCAGCCCCAGCATTTT.

This chain connects TRBV9 to TRBJ2-3; 13 bases fit TRBD2. Trimming removed 3 bases from V and 1 base from J; junction bases left unmatched: 2. Germline CDR1 reads SGDLS; CDR2 reads YYNGEE. This CDR3 spans 16 amino acids. The CDR3 bases are TGTGCCAGCAGCGAGGGGACTAGCGGGGGCACAGATACGCAGTATTTT. This codes for CASSEGTSGGTDTQYF.

The chain carries TRBV9 and TRBJ2-2; maybe TRBD1 (6 bases). CDR1 is SGDLS and CDR2 is YYNGEE in the germline V gene. The V and J ends lost 0 bases and 5 bases respectively, with 17 bases between them. The CDR3 extends over 17 amino acids. CDR3 region: CASSVDRAGARTGELFF. CDR3 nucleotide sequence: TGTGCCAGCAGCGTAGATAGGGCAGGGGCGAGGACCGGGGAGCTGTTTTTT.

This chain uses TRBV6-6 with TRBJ2-7; D is perhaps TRBD2 (6 bases). Germline CDR1 reads MNHNY; CDR2 reads SVGAGI (reference sequence). This CDR3 region has 13 residues. V was clipped by 6 bases and J by 1 base, with 10 bases between them. CDR3 sequence (DNA): TGTGCCAGCAGGAGGGACTCGTCCTACGAGCAGTACTTC. This encodes CASRRDSSYEQYF.

V is TRBV4-2 and J is TRBJ2-3, with D possibly TRBD2 on 7 matching bases. CDR1 LGHNA and CDR2 YNFKEQ come from the germline V gene. The V gene lost 0 bases and the J gene lost 8 bases, with 15 bases spanning the gap. This CDR3 has 15 residues. The CDR3 here is CASSQDESRGGTQYF. The CDR3 nucleotides read TGTGCCAGCAGCCAAGATGAATCGAGGGGGGGTACGCAGTATTTT.

This chain links TRBV19 with TRBJ1-5; no firm D call. Germline V gives CDR1 LNHDA, CDR2 SQIVND (reference sequence). CDR3 length: 16 residues. V lost 1 base to trimming and J lost 9 bases, with 19 bases between them. The CDR3 nucleotides read TGTGCCAGTAGTATAGTTTTGGGAGGGAAAATAAGGCCCCAGCATTTT. Translating it yields CASSIVLGGKIRPQHF.